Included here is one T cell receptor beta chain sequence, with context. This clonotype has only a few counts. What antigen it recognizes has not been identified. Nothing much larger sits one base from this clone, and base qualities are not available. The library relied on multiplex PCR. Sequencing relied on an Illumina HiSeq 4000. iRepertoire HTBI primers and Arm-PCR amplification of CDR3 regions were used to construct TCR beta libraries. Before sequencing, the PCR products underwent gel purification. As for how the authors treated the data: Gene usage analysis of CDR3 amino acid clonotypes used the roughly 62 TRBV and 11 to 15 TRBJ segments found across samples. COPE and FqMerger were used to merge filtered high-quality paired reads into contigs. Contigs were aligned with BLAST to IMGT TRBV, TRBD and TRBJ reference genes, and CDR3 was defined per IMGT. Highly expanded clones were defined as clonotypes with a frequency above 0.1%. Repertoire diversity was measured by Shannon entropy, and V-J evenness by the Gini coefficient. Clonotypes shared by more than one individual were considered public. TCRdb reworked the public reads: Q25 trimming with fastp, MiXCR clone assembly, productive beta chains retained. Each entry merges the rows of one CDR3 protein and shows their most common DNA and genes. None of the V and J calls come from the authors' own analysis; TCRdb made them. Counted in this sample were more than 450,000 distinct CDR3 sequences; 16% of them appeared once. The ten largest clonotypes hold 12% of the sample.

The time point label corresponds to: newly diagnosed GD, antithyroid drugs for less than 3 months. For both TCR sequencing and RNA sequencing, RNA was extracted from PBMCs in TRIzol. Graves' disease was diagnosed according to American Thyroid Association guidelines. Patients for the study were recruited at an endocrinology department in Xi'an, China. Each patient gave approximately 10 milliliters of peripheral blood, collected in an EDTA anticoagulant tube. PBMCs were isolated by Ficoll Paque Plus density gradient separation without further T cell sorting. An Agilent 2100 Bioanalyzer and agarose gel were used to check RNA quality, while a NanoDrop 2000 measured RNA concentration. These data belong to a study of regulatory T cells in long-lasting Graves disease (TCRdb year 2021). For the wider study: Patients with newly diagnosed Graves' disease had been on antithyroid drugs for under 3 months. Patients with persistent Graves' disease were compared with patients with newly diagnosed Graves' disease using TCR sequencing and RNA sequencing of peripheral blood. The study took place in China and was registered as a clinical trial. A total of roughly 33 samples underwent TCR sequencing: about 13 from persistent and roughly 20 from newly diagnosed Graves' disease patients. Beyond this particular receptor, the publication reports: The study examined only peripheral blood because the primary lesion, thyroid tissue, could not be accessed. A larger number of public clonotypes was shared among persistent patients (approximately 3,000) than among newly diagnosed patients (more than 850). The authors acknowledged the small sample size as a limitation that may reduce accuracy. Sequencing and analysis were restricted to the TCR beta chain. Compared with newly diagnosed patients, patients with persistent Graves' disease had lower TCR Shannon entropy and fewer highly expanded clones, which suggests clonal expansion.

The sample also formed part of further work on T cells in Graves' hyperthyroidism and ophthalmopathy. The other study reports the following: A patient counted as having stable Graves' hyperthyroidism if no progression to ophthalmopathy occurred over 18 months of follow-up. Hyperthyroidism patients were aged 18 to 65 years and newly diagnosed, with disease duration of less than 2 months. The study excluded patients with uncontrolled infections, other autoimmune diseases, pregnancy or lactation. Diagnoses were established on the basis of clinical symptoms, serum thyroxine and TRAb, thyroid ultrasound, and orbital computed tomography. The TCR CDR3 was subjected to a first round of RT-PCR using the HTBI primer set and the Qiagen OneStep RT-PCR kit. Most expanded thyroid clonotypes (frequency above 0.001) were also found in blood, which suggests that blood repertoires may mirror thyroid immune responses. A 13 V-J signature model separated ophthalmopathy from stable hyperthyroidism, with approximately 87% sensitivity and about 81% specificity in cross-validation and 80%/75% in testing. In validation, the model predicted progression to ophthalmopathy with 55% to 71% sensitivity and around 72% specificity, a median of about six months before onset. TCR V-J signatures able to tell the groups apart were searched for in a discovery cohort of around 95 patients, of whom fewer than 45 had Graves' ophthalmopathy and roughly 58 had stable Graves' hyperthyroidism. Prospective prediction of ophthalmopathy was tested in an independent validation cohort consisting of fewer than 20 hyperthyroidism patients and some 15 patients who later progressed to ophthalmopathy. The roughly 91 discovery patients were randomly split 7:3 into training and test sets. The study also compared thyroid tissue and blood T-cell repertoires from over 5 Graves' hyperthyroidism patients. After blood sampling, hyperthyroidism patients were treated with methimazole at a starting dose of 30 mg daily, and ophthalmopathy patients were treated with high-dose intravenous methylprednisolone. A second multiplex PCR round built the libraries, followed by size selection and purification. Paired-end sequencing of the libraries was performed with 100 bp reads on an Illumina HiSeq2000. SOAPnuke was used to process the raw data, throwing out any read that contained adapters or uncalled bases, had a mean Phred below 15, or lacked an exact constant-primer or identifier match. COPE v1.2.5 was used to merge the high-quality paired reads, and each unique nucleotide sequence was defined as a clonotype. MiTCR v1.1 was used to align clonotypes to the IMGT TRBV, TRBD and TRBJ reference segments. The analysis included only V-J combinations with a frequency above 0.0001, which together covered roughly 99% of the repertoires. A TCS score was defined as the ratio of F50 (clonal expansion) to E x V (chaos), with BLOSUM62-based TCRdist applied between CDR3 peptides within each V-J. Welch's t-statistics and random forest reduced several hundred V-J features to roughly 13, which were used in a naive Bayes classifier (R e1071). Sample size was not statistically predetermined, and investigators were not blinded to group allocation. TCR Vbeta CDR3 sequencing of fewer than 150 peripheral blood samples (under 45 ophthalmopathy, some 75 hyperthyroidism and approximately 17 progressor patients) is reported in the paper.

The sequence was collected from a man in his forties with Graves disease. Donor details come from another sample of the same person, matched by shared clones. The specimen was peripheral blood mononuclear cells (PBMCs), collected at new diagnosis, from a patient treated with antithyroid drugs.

CDR3 reads: CSALLGLAPYEQYF. The bases read TGCAGTGCTCTTCTTGGACTAGCCCCCTACGAGCAGTACTTC. The sequence links TRBV20-1 to TRBJ2-7, with 8 junctional bases fitting TRBD2. According to the germline V gene (reference sequence), CDR1 reads DFQATT and CDR2 reads SNEGSKA. From cysteine to phenylalanine, the CDR3 is 14 amino acids long. Here the CDR3 DNA is all that survives: 42 bases in frame from base 1. V has 5 bases trimmed and J has 2 bases trimmed; junction bases matching no gene number 8.